Following are 25 T cell receptor beta chains from one sample sequenced in a study of cytomegalovirus exposure and HLA in healthy donors. Researchers ran the PCR with 60 Vbeta and 13 Jbeta primers. Some clones are missing from TCRdb's copy, which holds only in-frame ones; the method was immunoSEQ multiplex PCR. The sample holds around 150,000 clones, approximately 86% seen once. The sequenced material came from PBMCs. Receptors were obtained from a woman in her late teens or twenties in good health and CMV-seronegative.

The rearrangement joins TRBV14 to TRBJ2-4; no clear D. This CDR3 is built from 16 residues. V was shortened by 2 bases and J by 1 base, with 12 bases between the two germline ends. Per the germline V gene, CDR1 is SGHDN and CDR2 is FVKESK. The CDR3 bases are TGTGCCAGCAGCCAACTAAACCCCGGGGCCAAAAACATTCAGTACTTC. Protein sequence: CASSQLNPGAKNIQYF.

The chain uses TRBV5-1 and TRBJ2-1; 9 nucleotides align to TRBD1. The CDR3 has 14 residues. Germline V gene data show CDR1 as SGHRS and CDR2 as YFSETQ. J gave up 4 bases and V 5 bases, and 4 bases lay outside the gene matches. CDR3 bases: TGCGCCAGCAGTTGGGGACAGGGATACAATGAGCAGTTCTTC. Residues: CASSWGQGYNEQFF.

This clone occurred a few times. V is TRBV5-4 and J is TRBJ1-4; D is perhaps TRBD1 (5 bases). The V gene's germline CDR1 is SGHNT and CDR2 YYREEE (reference sequence). The CDR3 covers 14 residues. V was cut by 9 bases and J by 2 bases, with 14 bases left in between. The CDR3 coding sequence is TGTGCCACCGGGGGGGTCGAGACTAATGAAAAACTGTTTTTT. Translating gives CATGGVETNEKLFF.

This chain links TRBV5-1 with TRBJ1-2; 9 bases are a match to TRBD1. CDR1 and CDR2 from the germline V gene are SGHRS and YFSETQ. V was pared by 3 bases and J by 6 bases, with 6 bases of the junction left unmatched. There are 14 residues in the CDR3. The CDR3 coding sequence is TGCGCCAGCAGCTCACAGGGGGCCCCCAATGGCTACACCTTC. Translating gives CASSSQGAPNGYTF.

About this clone itself: The junction departs from the called germline gene at one end, perhaps through a read error. This chain uses TRBV4-1 with TRBJ1-5, with unresolved D. The germline gives CDR1 MGHRA, CDR2 YSYEKL. The CDR3 has 15 amino acids. CDR3 nucleotides: TGCGCCAGCAGCCAAGAGTGGCCGGGAAATCAGCTCCAGCATTTT. Protein product: CASSQEWPGNQLQHF.

A single count supports this clone. The V call is TRBV30, the J call TRBJ1-6; D call uncertain. The CDR3 has 13 amino acids. V was trimmed by 3 bases and J by 9 bases, leaving 12 bases between them. Germline V lookup: CDR1 GTSNPN, CDR2 SVGIG (reference sequence). CDR3 nucleotides: TGTGCCTGGAGGCCGTACGTCGGTTCACCCCTCCACTTT. Translating gives CAWRPYVGSPLHF.

This clone was detected only once. The chain carries TRBV18 and TRBJ1-2; a possible D gene is TRBD1 (5 bases). V was pared by 5 bases and J by 4 bases, with 8 bases between. Germline CDR1 is KGHSH and CDR2 is LQKENI. The CDR3 covers 12 residues. CDR3 sequence (DNA): TGTGCCAGCTCATCAGACAGCTATGGCTACACCTTC. Translated: CASSSDSYGYTF.

Note on this clone: The sample holds other DNA sequences that translate to the same CDR3. The J gene is TRBJ2-3, the V gene TRBV19, with 9 bases aligning to TRBD1. Germline V gene sequence: CDR1 LNHDA, CDR2 SQIVND (reference sequence). The CDR3 spans 14 residues. V shed 5 bases and J 3 bases; nucleotides not matched to a gene: 3. CDR3 nucleotide sequence: TGTGCCAGTAGTTTGGGACAGGGAACAGATACGCAGTATTTT. Protein product: CASSLGQGTDTQYF.

The chain has TRBV7-9 and TRBJ1-2, with 8 positions matching TRBD1. Germline values: CDR1 SEHNR, CDR2 FQNEAQ (reference sequence). The V segment lost 4 bases and the J segment 2 bases; nucleotides outside the gene matches: 15. The CDR3 has 18 residues. The CDR3: CASSSRKRPGGANYGYTF. The CDR3 region has the DNA TGTGCCAGCAGCTCTCGAAAGAGACCAGGGGGCGCAAACTATGGCTACACCTTC.

The chain has TRBV28 and TRBJ2-5, with D unclear. This CDR3 spans 17 amino acids. Germline V gene lookup returns CDR1 MDHEN and CDR2 SYDVKM. The V end lost 3 bases, the J end lost 2 bases, and 19 bases lay between the germline ends. The CDR3 region has the DNA TGTGCCAGCAGTTTTTTGAGTTTTTATGAATTACAAGAGACCCAGTACTTC. Translating gives CASSFLSFYELQETQYF.

The genes are TRBV7-2 and TRBJ1-3; 8 bases match TRBD1. CDR1 SGHTA and CDR2 FQGNSA come from the germline V gene. J gave up 8 bases and V 5 bases, and 2 bases lay outside the gene matches. The CDR3 covers 12 residues. The CDR3 region is CASSIQGDTIYF. The CDR3 DNA reads TGTGCCAGCAGCATACAGGGGGACACCATATATTTT.

This chain links TRBV18 with TRBJ1-4; the D is unclear. Germline assignment: CDR1 KGHSH and CDR2 LQKENI. CDR3 size: 15 residues. V shed 2 bases and J shed 3 bases, with 10 bases lying between them. CDR3 protein: CASSPRRQANEKLFF. Written as DNA, the CDR3 is TGTGCCAGCTCACCAAGAAGGCAGGCTAATGAAAAACTGTTTTTT.

The J gene is TRBJ2-1, the V gene TRBV9; 8 positions agree with TRBD2. The germline CDR1 and CDR2 sequences are SGDLS and YYNGEE. Trimming took 0 bases from V and 8 from J; bases not matched to a gene: 7. This CDR3 spans 15 amino acids. The CDR3 protein is CASSVEAGGRDEQFF. CDR3 DNA sequence: TGTGCCAGCAGCGTAGAGGCGGGGGGCAGGGATGAGCAGTTCTTC.

The chain carries TRBV27 and TRBJ1-1; D ambiguous. Trimming left V 3 bases short and J 1 base short, with 6 bases between. Germline V gives CDR1 MNHEY, CDR2 SMNVEV (reference sequence). The CDR3 sequence is 13 residues long. Here the CDR3 DNA reads TGTGCCAGCAGTTTTAGACAGAACACTGAAGCTTTCTTT. Its translation is CASSFRQNTEAFF.

The chain has TRBV6-5 and TRBJ1-6, with 7 nucleotides matching TRBD1. The CDR3 has 14 residues. Germline V gene sequence: CDR1 MNHEY, CDR2 SVGAGI. J was trimmed by 9 bases and V by 6 bases; bases with no gene match: 8. The CDR3 loop reads CASRKEGAGSPLHF. The CDR3 DNA follows: TGTGCCAGCAGGAAGGAGGGGGCAGGTTCACCCCTCCACTTT.

In this sample, this clone turned up once. This chain connects TRBV6-1 to TRBJ2-7, with TRBD2 matching over 11 bases. CDR3 length: 14 residues. Germline CDR1 reads MNHNS; CDR2 reads SASEGT. Trimming at V came to 2 bases and at J to 7 bases, leaving 4 bases not matched to a gene. Here the CDR3 DNA reads TGTGCCAGCAGTGAAAATCCTAGCGGGAGGGAGCAGTACTTC. Protein: CASSENPSGREQYF.

The chain uses TRBV25-1 and TRBJ1-2; weak D call: TRBD1 (5 bases). The CDR3 consists of 12 residues. V was pared by 1 base and J by 8 bases, with 8 bases between. Germline CDR1 and CDR2: MGHDK and SYGVNS. The CDR3 spells CASSEWPGGYTF. For the CDR3, the DNA is TGTGCCAGCAGTGAATGGCCAGGGGGCTACACCTTC.

The gene calls are TRBV5-1 and TRBJ1-3; weak D call: TRBD1 (6 bases). CDR1 SGHRS and CDR2 YFSETQ come from the germline V gene. The length of the CDR3 is 14 residues. V was trimmed by 0 bases and J by 5 bases, leaving 9 bases between them. The CDR3 reads CASSLGQERNTIYF. DNA for the CDR3: TGCGCCAGCAGCTTGGGACAGGAAAGAAACACCATATATTTT.

The chain has TRBV21-1 and TRBJ2-5; the listed D gene, TRBD1, was not tested against the DNA. TRBV21-1 is a listed pseudogene. This CDR3 comprises 14 residues. The DNA for the CDR3 is TGTGCCAGCCGAAACCCGACAGGGGAGGAGACCCAGTACTTC. Its protein product is CASRNPTGEETQYF.

The chain joins TRBV6-1 to TRBJ2-5; TRBD2 aligns across 10 bases. Unmatched junction bases numbered 6, after V lost 6 bases and J lost 5 bases. The germline gives CDR1 MNHNS, CDR2 SASEGT. The CDR3 runs to 14 residues. CDR3 sequence: CASRASGSIETQYF. CDR3 bases: TGTGCCAGCAGGGCTAGCGGGAGTATCGAGACCCAGTACTTC.

This clone was detected only once. The genes are TRBV5-1 and TRBJ2-1, with 9 bases that match TRBD1. The CDR3 covers 17 residues. The ends lost 4 bases at V and 7 bases at J; junction bases unmatched: 15. CDR1 is SGHRS and CDR2 is YFSETQ in the germline V gene. The CDR3 region is CASSPPRATGGSNEQFF. The CDR3 nucleotides read TGCGCCAGCAGCCCCCCCCGTGCTACAGGGGGCAGTAATGAGCAGTTCTTC.

In regard to this clone: The junction does not match germline at one end; this may be a read error. The chain joins TRBV7-9 to TRBJ1-5; a weak D match, TRBD1 (6 bases). Germline values: CDR1 SEHNR, CDR2 FQNEAQ (reference sequence). The CDR3 is made up of 12 amino acids. CDR3 in amino acids: CSSSKRGGPQHF. The DNA of the CDR3 is TGTTCCAGCAGCAAGAGGGGGGGGCCCCAGCATTTT.

The V call is TRBV30, the J call TRBJ1-1; TRBD1 is a possible D gene (5 bases). The germline V gene encodes CDR1 GTSNPN and CDR2 SVGIG (reference sequence). V lost 5 bases, J lost 6 bases, and 13 bases lay in between. The CDR3 is made up of 12 amino acids. The CDR3 DNA reads TGTGCCTGGGGACAAGGGCTCGCTGAAGCTTTCTTT. This encodes CAWGQGLAEAFF. Combining the CDR3 with reference TRBV30 and TRBJ1-1 gives the whole variable domain SQTIHQWPATLVQPVGSPLSLECTVEGTSNPNLYWYRQAAGRGLQLLFYSVGIGQISSEVPQNLSASRPQDRQFILSSKKLLLSDSGFYLCAWGQGLAEAFFGQGTRLTVV.

J is TRBJ2-2 and V is TRBV5-5, with TRBD1 matching 7 bases. The CDR3 runs 14 residues. Per germline, CDR1 SGHKS and CDR2 YYEKEE (reference sequence). The trim removed 0 bases at V and 5 bases at J, leaving 1 base unmatched. The CDR3 region is CASSLGQGTGELFF. In DNA, the CDR3 is TGTGCCAGCAGCTTGGGACAGGGAACCGGGGAGCTGTTTTTT.

The CDR3 DNA reads TGTGCCAGCAGCACGACTAGCGGGAGGGCCAGTGAGCAGTTCTTC. Protein product: CASSTTSGRASEQFF. V gene TRBV7-9 combines with J gene TRBJ2-1; 14 bases fit TRBD2. Trimming cost V 5 bases and J 9 bases; bases outside gene matches: 6. Germline CDR1 reads SEHNR; CDR2 reads FQNEAQ (reference sequence). The CDR3 spans 15 residues.